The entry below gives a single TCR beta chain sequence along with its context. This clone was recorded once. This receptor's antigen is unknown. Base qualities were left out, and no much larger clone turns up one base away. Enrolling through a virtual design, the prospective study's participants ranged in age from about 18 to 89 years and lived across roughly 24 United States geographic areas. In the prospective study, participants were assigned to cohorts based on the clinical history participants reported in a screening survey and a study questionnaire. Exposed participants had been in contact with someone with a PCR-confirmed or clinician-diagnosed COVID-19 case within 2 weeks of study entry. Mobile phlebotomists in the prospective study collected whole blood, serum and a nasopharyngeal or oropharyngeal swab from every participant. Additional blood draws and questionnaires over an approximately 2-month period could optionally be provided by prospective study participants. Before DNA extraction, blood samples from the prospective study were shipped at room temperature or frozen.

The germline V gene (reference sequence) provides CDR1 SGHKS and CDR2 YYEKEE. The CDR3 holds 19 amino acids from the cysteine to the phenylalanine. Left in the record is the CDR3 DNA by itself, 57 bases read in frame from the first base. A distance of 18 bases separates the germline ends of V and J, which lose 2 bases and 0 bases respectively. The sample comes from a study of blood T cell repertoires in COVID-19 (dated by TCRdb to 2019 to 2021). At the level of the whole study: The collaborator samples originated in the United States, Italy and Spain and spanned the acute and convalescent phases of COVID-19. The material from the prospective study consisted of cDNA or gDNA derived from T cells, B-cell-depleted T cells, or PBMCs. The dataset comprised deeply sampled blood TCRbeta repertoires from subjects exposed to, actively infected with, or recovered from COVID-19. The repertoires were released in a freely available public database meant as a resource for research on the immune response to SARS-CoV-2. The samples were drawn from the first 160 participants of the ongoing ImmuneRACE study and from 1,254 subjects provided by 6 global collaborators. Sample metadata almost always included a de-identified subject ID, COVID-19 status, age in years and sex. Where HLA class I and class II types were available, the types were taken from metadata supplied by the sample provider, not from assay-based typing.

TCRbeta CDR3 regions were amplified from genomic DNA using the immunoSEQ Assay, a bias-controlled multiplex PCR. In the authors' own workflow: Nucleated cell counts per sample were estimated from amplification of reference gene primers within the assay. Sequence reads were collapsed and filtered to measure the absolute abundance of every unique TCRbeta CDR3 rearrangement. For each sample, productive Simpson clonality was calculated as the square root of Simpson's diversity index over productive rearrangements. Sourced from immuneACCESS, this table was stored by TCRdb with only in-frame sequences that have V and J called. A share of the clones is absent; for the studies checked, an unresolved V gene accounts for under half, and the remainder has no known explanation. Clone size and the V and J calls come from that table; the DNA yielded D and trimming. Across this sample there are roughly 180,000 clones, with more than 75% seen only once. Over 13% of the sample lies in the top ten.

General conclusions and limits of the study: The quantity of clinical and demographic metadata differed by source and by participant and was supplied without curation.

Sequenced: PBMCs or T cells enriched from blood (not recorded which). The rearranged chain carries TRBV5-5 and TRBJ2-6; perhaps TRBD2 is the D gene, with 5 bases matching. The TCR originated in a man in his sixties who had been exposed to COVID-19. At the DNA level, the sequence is TGTGCCAGCAGCTTTAGTGGGGAGTCCCTATTCTCTGGGGCCAACGTCCTGACTTTC. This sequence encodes CASSFSGESLFSGANVLTF.